Detailed here is one T cell receptor (beta chain). Between the trimmed V and J ends, which lost 7 bases and 8 bases, there was a span of 17 bases. CDR3 length equals 13 residues. Per the germline V gene, CDR1 is SEHNR and CDR2 is FQNEAQ (reference sequence). This sample was included in a study of cytomegalovirus exposure and HLA in healthy donors. PCR amplification relied on 60 Vbeta primers (plus 13 Jbeta primers). Assay used: immunoSEQ multiplex PCR; TCRdb lists only in-frame clones, some missing. The table records about 140,000 clones, about three quarters of them present only once. This sequence was found in a woman aged 40-49 years in good health and CMV-seronegative. Sequencing was carried out using PBMCs. V gene TRBV7-9 combines with J gene TRBJ1-1; D gene ambiguous. The CDR3 here is CASILRGGSEAFF. As DNA, the CDR3 is TGTGCCAGCATCCTAAGAGGAGGCTCCGAAGCTTTCTTT.